One sample yielded the 14 T cell receptor beta chains listed below, sequenced in a study of T cells expressing NK-cell markers. Reprocessing the 5' RACE reads, TCRdb reports a single entry for every CDR3 protein and omits DNA. The sample includes about 260,000 distinct CDR3 sequences. Input material: blood T cells: a sorted CD56 or NKG2C T cell subset, CD4+ or CD8+ T cells, or bulk PBMC T cells (not recorded which). The receptors here all came from a man in his late teens or twenties in good health.

This CDR3 is CASSFGQAEGRANVLTF. The chain joins TRBV12-1 to TRBJ2-6; TCRdb outputs TRBD1, but without DNA this stays unchecked. TRBV12-1 is a pseudogene segment. This CDR3 is built from 17 residues.

The rearrangement uses TRBV15 and TRBJ2-3; TCRdb lists TRBD2, though no DNA is available to test this call. This CDR3 comprises 15 residues. The V gene's germline CDR1 is LNHNV and CDR2 YYDKDF (reference sequence). The CDR3 spells CATSQGTSTTDTQYF. The full variable domain, rest sourced from reference TRBV15 and TRBJ2-3, is DAMVIQNPRYQVTQFGKPVTLSCSQTLNHNVMYWYQQKSSQAPKLLFHYYDKDFNNEADTPDNFQSRRPNTSFCFLDIRSPGLGDTAMYLCATSQGTSTTDTQYFGPGTRLTVL.

The CDR3 loop is CSARRSEVGNTGELFF. The chain uses TRBV20-1 and TRBJ2-2. This CDR3 region has 16 residues. Germline CDR1 reads DFQATT; CDR2 reads SNEGSKA (reference sequence).

J is TRBJ2-7 and V is TRBV10-3; TCRdb names TRBD1, which stays unverified in the absence of DNA. Looked up from germline, CDR1 is ENHRY and CDR2 is SYGVKD. CDR3 length: 14 residues. CDR3 region: CAISGTGFTYEQYF.

CDR3 loop: CASSPTGKAVYEQYF. The chain carries TRBV6-1 and TRBJ2-7; the D call from TCRdb, TRBD1, cannot be confirmed without DNA. Germline CDR1 and CDR2: MNHNS and SASEGT. The CDR3 is made up of 15 amino acids.

The chain couples TRBV5-6 to TRBJ2-1. The CDR3 sequence is 15 residues long. CDR1 and CDR2 from the germline V gene are SGHDT and YYEEEE. The chain's CDR3 is CASSDKLLSYNEQFF.

The CDR3 is CASSLGQGLSEQYF. V is TRBV28 and J is TRBJ2-7; the TCRdb call, TRBD1, lacks DNA for checking. The CDR3 is 14 residues long. Germline assignment: CDR1 MDHEN and CDR2 SYDVKM.

The V gene is TRBV15, the J gene TRBJ2-5. This CDR3 comprises 14 residues. The V gene's germline CDR1 is LNHNV and CDR2 YYDKDF (reference sequence). CDR3 residues: CATSRDRVGETQYF. Based on the CDR3 plus reference TRBV15 and TRBJ2-5, the full variable domain is DAMVIQNPRYQVTQFGKPVTLSCSQTLNHNVMYWYQQKSSQAPKLLFHYYDKDFNNEADTPDNFQSRRPNTSFCFLDIRSPGLGDTAMYLCATSRDRVGETQYFGPGTRLLVL.

The rearrangement uses TRBV29-1 and TRBJ2-2; absent DNA, TCRdb's TRBD1 call cannot be checked. The CDR3 runs to 13 residues. Germline values: CDR1 SQVTM, CDR2 ANQGSEA. CDR3 amino acids: CSVVQGFVGELFF.

The chain is built from TRBV29-1 and TRBJ1-1. The CDR3 is 14 amino acids. Germline V gene lookup returns CDR1 SQVTM and CDR2 ANQGSEA. CDR3 residues: CSVRQTLLNTEAFF.

This chain connects TRBV20-1 to TRBJ2-5; TCRdb's D call of TRBD1 is untestable without DNA. Germline V gene data show CDR1 as DFQATT and CDR2 as SNEGSKA (reference sequence). This CDR3 comprises 15 residues. CDR3 sequence reads: CSALRPGQGVETQYF.

J is TRBJ2-3 and V is TRBV6-2 or TRBV6-3. Germline-derived CDR1 and CDR2 are MNHEY and SVGEGT. This CDR3 contains 15 residues. CDR3 loop: CASSSRLSFTDTQYF.

The genes are TRBV9 and TRBJ2-3; TCRdb proposes TRBD2, but this gene call is untestable without DNA. This CDR3 is built from 15 residues. Per the germline V gene, CDR1 is SGDLS and CDR2 is YYNGEE. The CDR3 region is CASSVGLAGADTQYF.

This chain connects TRBV12-3 or TRBV12-4 to TRBJ2-7; TCRdb calls TRBD1, which cannot be checked without DNA. The CDR3 length is 14 residues. This CDR3 reads CASSLAGATDEQYF.